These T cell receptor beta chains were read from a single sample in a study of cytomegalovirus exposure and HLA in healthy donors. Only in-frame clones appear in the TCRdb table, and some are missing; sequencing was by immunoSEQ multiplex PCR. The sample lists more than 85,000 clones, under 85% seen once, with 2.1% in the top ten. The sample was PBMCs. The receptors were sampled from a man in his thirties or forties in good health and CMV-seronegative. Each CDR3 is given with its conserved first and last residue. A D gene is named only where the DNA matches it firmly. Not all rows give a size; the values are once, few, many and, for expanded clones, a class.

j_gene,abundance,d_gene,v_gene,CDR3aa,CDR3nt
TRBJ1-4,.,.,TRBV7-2,CASSLGGGAGEKLFF,TGTGCCAGCAGCTTAGGTGGGGGGGCGGGTGAAAAACTGTTTTTT
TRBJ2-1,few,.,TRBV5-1,CASSFNGYNEQFF,TGCGCCAGCAGCTTCAACGGCTACAATGAGCAGTTCTTC
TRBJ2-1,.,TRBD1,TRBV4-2,CASSPRQGVYYEQFF,TGTGCCAGCAGCCCCAGACAGGGCGTTTACTATGAGCAGTTCTTC
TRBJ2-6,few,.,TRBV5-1,CASSLGDSGANVLTF,TGCGCCAGCAGCTTAGGGGACTCTGGGGCCAACGTCCTGACTTTC
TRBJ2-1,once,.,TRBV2,CASSERGYNEQFF,TGTGCCAGCAGTGAAAGAGGTTACAATGAGCAGTTCTTC
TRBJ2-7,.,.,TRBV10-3,CAISGTEGYEQYF,TGTGCCATCAGCGGGACGGAGGGCTACGAGCAGTACTTC
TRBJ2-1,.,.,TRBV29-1,CSVEENAGAPGGNEQFF,TGCAGCGTTGAAGAAAACGCGGGGGCCCCCGGGGGCAATGAGCAGTTCTTC
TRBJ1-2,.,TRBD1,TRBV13,CASSVREQGVVGGYTF,TGTGCCAGCAGCGTACGGGAACAGGGGGTCGTGGGTGGCTACACCTTC
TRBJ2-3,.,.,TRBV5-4,CASSFWTVTDTQYF,TGTGCCAGCAGCTTTTGGACTGTCACAGATACGCAGTATTTT
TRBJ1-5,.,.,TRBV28,CASSLVSGIGNQPQHF,TGTGCCAGCAGTTTAGTTTCAGGGATCGGCAATCAGCCCCAGCATTTT
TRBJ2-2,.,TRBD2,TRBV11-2,CASSVAGGVTGELFF,TGTGCCAGCAGCGTAGCGGGGGGGGTTACCGGGGAGCTGTTTTTT
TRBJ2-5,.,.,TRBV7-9,CASSLSSQETQYF,TGTGCCAGCAGCTTATCCTCCCAAGAGACCCAGTACTTC
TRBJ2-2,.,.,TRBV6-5,CASRAGNTGELFF,TGTGCCAGCAGGGCGGGGAACACCGGGGAGCTGTTTTTT
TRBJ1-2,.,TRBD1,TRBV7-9,CASSFRGQGAMGYTF,TGTGCCAGCAGTTTCCGCGGACAGGGGGCTATGGGCTACACCTTC
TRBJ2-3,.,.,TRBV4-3,CASSQVPSGRAIADTQYF,TGCGCCAGCAGCCAAGTCCCTTCGGGCAGGGCCATAGCAGATACGCAGTATTTT
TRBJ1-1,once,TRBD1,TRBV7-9,CASSLVTGGPNTEAFF,TGTGCCAGCAGCTTAGTTACAGGGGGCCCGAACACTGAAGCTTTCTTT
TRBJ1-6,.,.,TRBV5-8,CASSLPLGNSPLHF,TGTGCCAGCAGCTTGCCACTAGGCAATTCACCCCTCCACTTT
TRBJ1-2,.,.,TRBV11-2,CASSSHTTALFYGYTF,TGTGCCAGCAGCTCTCACACGACTGCCTTGTTCTATGGCTACACCTTC
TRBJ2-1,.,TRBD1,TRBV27,CASSQGTVSYNEQFF,TGTGCCAGCAGTCAAGGGACAGTCTCCTACAATGAGCAGTTCTTC
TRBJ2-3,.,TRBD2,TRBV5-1,CASSPVSGRSTDTQYF,TGCGCCAGCAGCCCCGTTAGCGGGAGGAGCACAGATACGCAGTATTTT
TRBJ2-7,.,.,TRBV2,CASTLGAAEQYF,TGTGCCAGCACTTTAGGGGCGGCCGAGCAGTACTTC
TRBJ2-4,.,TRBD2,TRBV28,CASGRLSGGGGIQYF,TGTGCCAGCGGCCGCTTATCGGGGGGTGGCGGCATTCAGTACTTC
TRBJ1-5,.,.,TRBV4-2,CASSALGALQPQHF,TGTGCCAGCAGCGCTCTGGGGGCGTTACAGCCCCAGCATTTT
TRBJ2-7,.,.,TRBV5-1,CASSLDGDSHSIYEQYF,TGCGCCAGCAGCTTGGACGGAGACAGCCACTCCATCTACGAGCAGTACTTC
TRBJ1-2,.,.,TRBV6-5,CASSYGGGMGGYTF,TGTGCCAGCAGTTATGGGGGGGGCATGGGGGGCTACACCTTC
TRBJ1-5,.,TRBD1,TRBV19,CASSIRSVGQGGNQPQHF,TGTGCCAGTAGTATAAGATCGGTAGGACAGGGTGGCAATCAGCCCCAGCATTTT
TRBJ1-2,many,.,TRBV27,CASRSQVGGYGYTF,TGTGCCAGCAGGTCTCAGGTTGGTGGCTATGGCTACACCTTC
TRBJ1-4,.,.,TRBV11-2,CASSLRGGSEKLFF,TGTGCCAGCAGCTTACGAGGGGGAAGTGAAAAACTGTTTTTT
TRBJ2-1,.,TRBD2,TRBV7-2,CASSSRPGTSSDEQFF,TGTGCCAGCAGCTCGAGACCCGGGACTAGTTCCGATGAGCAGTTCTTC
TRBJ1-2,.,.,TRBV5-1,CASSESSRDGYTF,TGCGCCAGCAGCGAAAGCAGCAGGGATGGCTACACCTTC
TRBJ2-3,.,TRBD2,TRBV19,CASLGTAGLAGTQGDTQYF,TGTGCCAGCCTTGGGACGGCGGGACTAGCGGGAACCCAAGGAGATACGCAGTATTTT
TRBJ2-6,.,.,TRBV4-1,CASSPRGGVGANVLTF,TGCGCCAGCAGCCCCAGAGGAGGGGTTGGGGCCAACGTCCTGACTTTC
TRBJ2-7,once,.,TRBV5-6,CASSPRMGALYEQYF,TGTGCCAGCAGCCCGAGGATGGGAGCCTTATACGAGCAGTACTTC
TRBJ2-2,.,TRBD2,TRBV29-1,CAGGLERELFF,TGCGCGGGAGGGCTTGAGAGGGAGCTGTTTTTT
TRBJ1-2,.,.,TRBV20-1,CRTPGPYGYTF,TGCAGGACCCCGGGTCCCTATGGCTACACCTTC
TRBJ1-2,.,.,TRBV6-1,CATSGHLNYGYTF,TGTGCCACCTCGGGACACCTTAACTATGGCTACACCTTC
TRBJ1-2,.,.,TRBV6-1,CASSEDGFYGYTF,TGTGCCAGCAGTGAAGACGGGTTCTATGGCTACACCTTC
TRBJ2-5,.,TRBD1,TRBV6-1,CASLNPGQGQDF,TGTGCCAGCCTAAATCCGGGACAGGGACAGGACTTC
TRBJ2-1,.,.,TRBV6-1,CASQVAGADEQFF,TGTGCCAGCCAGGTGGCGGGGGCGGATGAGCAGTTCTTC
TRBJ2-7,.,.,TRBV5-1,CASSLEQGPVYEQYF,TGCGCCAGCAGCTTGGAACAGGGCCCAGTCTACGAGCAGTACTTC
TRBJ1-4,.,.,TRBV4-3,CASSQRKGRGEKLFF,TGCGCCAGCAGCCAAAGGAAGGGGAGGGGTGAAAAACTGTTTTTT